Listed here are 3 T cell receptor beta chains from one sample, sequenced in a study of blood T cell repertoires in COVID-19. Generated by immunoSEQ multiplex PCR, the TCRdb table keeps only in-frame clones and is missing some. The data show more than 150,000 clones, 70% to 80% seen once. What was sequenced was PBMCs or T cells enriched from blood (not recorded which). The source is a man aged 60-69 years who had been exposed to COVID-19.

This chain uses TRBV6-5 with TRBJ2-3, with TRBD1 as a possible D gene (5 bases). V was pared by 6 bases and J by 0 bases, with 10 bases between. CDR3 length: 14 residues. The germline gives CDR1 MNHEY, CDR2 SVGAGI. The CDR3 region is CASSLGESTDTQYF. As DNA, the CDR3 is TGTGCCAGCAGCTTAGGGGAAAGCACAGATACGCAGTATTTT.

The CDR3 sequence is CASSSTGGRLDTQYF. CDR3 bases: TGCGCCAGCAGCTCCACGGGAGGCCGGCTAGATACGCAGTATTTT. This chain connects TRBV5-1 to TRBJ2-3; 7 bases agree with TRBD2. This CDR3 comprises 15 residues. Trimming removed 3 bases from V and 5 bases from J; junction bases left unmatched: 9. Germline values: CDR1 SGHRS, CDR2 YFSETQ.

The chain joins TRBV28 to TRBJ2-1; 10 nucleotides align to TRBD2. Trimming at V came to 4 bases and at J to 3 bases, leaving 3 bases not matched to a gene. The CDR3 is 15 residues long. Germline-derived CDR1 and CDR2 are MDHEN and SYDVKM. CDR3 in amino acids: CASSSLAGDYNEQFF. The CDR3 nucleotides read TGTGCCAGCAGTTCCCTAGCGGGGGACTACAATGAGCAGTTCTTC. Full variable domain (remainder filled in from reference TRBV28 and TRBJ2-1): DVKVTQSSRYLVKRTGEKVFLECVQDMDHENMFWYRQDPGLGLRLIYFSYDVKMKEKGDIPEGYSVSREKKERFSLILESASTNQTSMYLCASSSLAGDYNEQFFGPGTRLTVL.